At least ten counts were recorded for the clone carrying this T cell receptor beta chain. None of the patients had undergone any treatment ahead of thyroid surgery. This specimen comes from a study of metastatic and nonmetastatic thyroid tumors. Germline CDR1 MNHEY, CDR2 SMNVEV (reference sequence). With 0 bases clipped from V and 5 bases from J, the junction kept 6 bases outside the gene matches. This CDR3 contains 16 residues. TCRdb reassembled clones from the PCR reads with MiXCR. The sample consists of 20,000 to 25,000 clones, over 20% of them appearing once. The sequencing input was blood. The receptor was isolated from a female donor with papillary thyroid cancer or a benign thyroid nodule (not recorded which). Some clones in this sample may be carry-over from other donors' samples. The J gene is TRBJ2-2, the V gene TRBV27; TRBD2 matches 7 bases. The CDR3 spells CASSLSGRGGTGELFF. The CDR3 DNA reads TGTGCCAGCAGTTTATCTGGACGGGGAGGGACCGGGGAGCTGTTTTTT.